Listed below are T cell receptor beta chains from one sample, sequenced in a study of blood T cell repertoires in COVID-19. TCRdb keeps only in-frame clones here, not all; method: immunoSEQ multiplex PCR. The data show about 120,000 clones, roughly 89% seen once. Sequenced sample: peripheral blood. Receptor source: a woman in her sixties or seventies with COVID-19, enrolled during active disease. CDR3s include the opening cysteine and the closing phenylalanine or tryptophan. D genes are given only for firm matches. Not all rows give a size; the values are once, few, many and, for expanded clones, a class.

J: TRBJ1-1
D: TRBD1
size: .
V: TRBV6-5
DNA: TGTGCCACCAGGCGTCAGGGGGCCGGTGACTCTGAAGCTTTCTTT
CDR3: CATRRQGAGDSEAFF

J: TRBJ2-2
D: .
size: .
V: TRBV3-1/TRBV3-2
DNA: TGTGCCAGCAGCCAGACAGCCTTTGGCACCGGGGAGCTGTTTTTT
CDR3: CASSQTAFGTGELFF

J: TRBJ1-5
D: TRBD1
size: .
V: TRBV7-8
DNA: TGTGCCAGCAGCTCCCGACAGGGGCCAGGAGGCAATCAGCCCCAGCATTTT
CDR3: CASSSRQGPGGNQPQHF

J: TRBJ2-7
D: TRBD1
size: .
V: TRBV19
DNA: TGTGCCAGTAGTACCCAGACAGGGAGCTACGAGCAGTACTTC
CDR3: CASSTQTGSYEQYF

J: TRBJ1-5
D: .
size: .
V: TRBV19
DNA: TGTGCCAGTAGTACCGGGTCTCGTAATCAGCCCCAGCATTTT
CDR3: CASSTGSRNQPQHF

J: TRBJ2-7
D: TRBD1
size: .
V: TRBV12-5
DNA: TGTGCTAGTGGTTTGGTAGTCCGACAGGGAAGTCGCGAGCAGTACTTC
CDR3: CASGLVVRQGSREQYF

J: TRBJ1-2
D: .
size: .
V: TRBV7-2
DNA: TGTGCCAGCAGCTTTTACAGGGACTATGGCTACACCTTC
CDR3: CASSFYRDYGYTF

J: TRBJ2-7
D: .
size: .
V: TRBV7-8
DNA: TGTGCCAGCAGGAAGCGGGCCAAATACGAGCAGTACTTC
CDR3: CASRKRAKYEQYF

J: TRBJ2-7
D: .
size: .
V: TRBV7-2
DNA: TGTGCCAGCAGCTTAGTCGGGGGGCCCTCCTACGAGCAGTACTTC
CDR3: CASSLVGGPSYEQYF

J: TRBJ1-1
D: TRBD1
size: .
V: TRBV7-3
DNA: TGTGCCAGCAGCTCAACAGGGGGGGTTGAAGCTTTCTTT
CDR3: CASSSTGGVEAFF

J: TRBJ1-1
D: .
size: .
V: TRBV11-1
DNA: TGTGCCAGCAGCTTGGGGGGAGAAGGGACTGAAGCTTTCTTT
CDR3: CASSLGGEGTEAFF

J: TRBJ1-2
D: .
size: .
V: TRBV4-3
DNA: TGCGCCAGCAGCCAAGATCTCCCAAGGGGCTATGGCTACACCTTC
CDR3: CASSQDLPRGYGYTF

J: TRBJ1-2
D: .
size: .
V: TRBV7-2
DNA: TGTGCCAGCAGCTCGACAGACCTCTATGGCTACACCTTC
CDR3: CASSSTDLYGYTF

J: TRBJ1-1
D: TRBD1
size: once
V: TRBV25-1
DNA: TGTGCCAGCAGTGATTCCCACAGTGGCAGGGGGTTCATAGAAGCTTTCTTT
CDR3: CASSDSHSGRGFIEAFF

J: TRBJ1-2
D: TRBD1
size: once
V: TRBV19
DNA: TGTGCCAGTAGTAGCCGGGACAGGGGCTATGGCTACACCTTC
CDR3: CASSSRDRGYGYTF

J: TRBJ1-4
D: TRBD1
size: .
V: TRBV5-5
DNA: TGTGCCAGCAGCTTGGGGACAGGGGTCGGAAAACTGTTTTTT
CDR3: CASSLGTGVGKLFF

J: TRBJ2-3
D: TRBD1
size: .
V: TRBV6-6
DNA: TGTGCCAGCAGTTACCCGACAGGCAGGGGGACAGATACGCAGTATTTT
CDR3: CASSYPTGRGTDTQYF

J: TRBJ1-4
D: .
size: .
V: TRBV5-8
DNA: TGTGCCAGCAGCTTGGGGTCTTCGGACAGAGTTGAAAAACTGTTTTTT
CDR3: CASSLGSSDRVEKLFF

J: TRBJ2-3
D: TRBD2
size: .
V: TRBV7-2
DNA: TGTGCCAGCAGCTTCGGACTAGCGGGGGAGATCACAGATACGCAGTATTTT
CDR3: CASSFGLAGEITDTQYF

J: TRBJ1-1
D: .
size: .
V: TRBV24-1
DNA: TGTGCCACCAGTGATCCATGGGGCAGGGGATGGGGAGGGACTGAAGCTTTCTTT
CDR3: CATSDPWGRGWGGTEAFF

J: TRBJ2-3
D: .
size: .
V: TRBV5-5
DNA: TGTGCCAGCAGCCCGACGGGAGGGGGCGAAGATACGCAGTATTTT
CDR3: CASSPTGGGEDTQYF

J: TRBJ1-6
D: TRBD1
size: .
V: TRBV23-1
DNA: TGCGCCAGCAGTCACCAACGTTCTATACCGGGACAGGGGACTAATTCACCCCTCCACTTT
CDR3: CASSHQRSIPGQGTNSPLHF

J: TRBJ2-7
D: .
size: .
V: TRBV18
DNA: TGTGCCAGCTCACCAACGGACAGTTCCTACGAGCAGTACTTC
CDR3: CASSPTDSSYEQYF

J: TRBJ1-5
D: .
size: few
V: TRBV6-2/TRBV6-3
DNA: TGTGCCAGCAGTTTGGGGGGGGGCAATCAGCCCCAGCATTTT
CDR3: CASSLGGGNQPQHF

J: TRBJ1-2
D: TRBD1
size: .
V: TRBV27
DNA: TGTGCCAGCAGACCAACAGGGGGCGGGATGCGTGGCTACACCTTC
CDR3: CASRPTGGGMRGYTF

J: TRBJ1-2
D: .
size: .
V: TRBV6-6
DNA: TGTGCCAGCACTGGGGCAGGATACTATGGCTACACCTTC
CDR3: CASTGAGYYGYTF

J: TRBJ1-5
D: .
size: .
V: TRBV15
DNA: TGTGCCACCAGCGGTGGGCCCGACGACCAGCCCCAGCATTTT
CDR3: CATSGGPDDQPQHF

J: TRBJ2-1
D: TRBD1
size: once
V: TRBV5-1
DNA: TGCGCCAGCAGCTTAAGGGGACAGCCACCTTCGGCTGAGCAGTTCTTC
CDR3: CASSLRGQPPSAEQFF

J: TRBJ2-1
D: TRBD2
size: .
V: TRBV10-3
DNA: TGTGCCATCAGTGAGTCAAGCGGGGGGGCTAACAATGAGCAGTTCTTC
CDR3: CAISESSGGANNEQFF

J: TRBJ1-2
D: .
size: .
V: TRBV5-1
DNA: TGCGCCAGCAGCATTGGTTCGGGGTCCTCCTATGGCTACACCTTC
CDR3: CASSIGSGSSYGYTF

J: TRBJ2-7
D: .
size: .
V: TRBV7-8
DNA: TGTGCCAGCAGCTTAGGTCGACAGGACTACGAGCAGTACTTC
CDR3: CASSLGRQDYEQYF

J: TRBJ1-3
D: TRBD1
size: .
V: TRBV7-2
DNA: TGTGCCAGCAGCTTCACAGGGGACGGAAACACCATATATTTT
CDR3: CASSFTGDGNTIYF

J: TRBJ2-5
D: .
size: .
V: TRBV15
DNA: TGTGCCACCAGCAGAGATCGCTCCAGGGTGAAACAAGAGACCCAGTACTTC
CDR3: CATSRDRSRVKQETQYF

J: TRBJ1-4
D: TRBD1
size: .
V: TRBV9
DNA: TGTGCCAGCAGCGTAACCACAGGGGGGTTTAATGAAAAACTGTTTTTT
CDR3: CASSVTTGGFNEKLFF

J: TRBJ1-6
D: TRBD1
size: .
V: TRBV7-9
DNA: TGTGCCAGCAGCCCAGGGGGCGTGGGTTCACCCCTCCACTTT
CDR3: CASSPGGVGSPLHF